This T cell receptor beta chain was sequenced in a study of T cell responses to AZD1222 COVID-19 vaccine. The overall study: Pooling covered second doses at about 4 or about 12 weeks. Findings and limits, study-wide: Repertoires were obtained only post-peak T cell response. CD4 TCRs associated with vaccination spanned spike, dominating at 160-218 and 743-854.

The V gene lost 4 bases and the J gene lost 8 bases, with 15 bases spanning the gap. The CDR3 extends over 13 amino acids. Germline loops: CDR1 SGHRS, CDR2 YFSETQ. The data were produced by immunoSEQ multiplex PCR, yet TCRdb's version contains in-frame clones alone and is incomplete. The sample has more than 70,000 clones, roughly 84% seen once. Details on this clone: Its antigen remains unknown.

The clonotype comes from an adult in good health. This chain links TRBV5-1 with TRBJ1-2; D unclear. Sequences were derived from peripheral blood, sampled on day 0 of AZD1222 vaccination. The CDR3 sequence is CASSLVRGDGYTF. The CDR3 DNA reads TGCGCCAGCAGCCTGGTTCGTGGCGACGGCTACACCTTC.